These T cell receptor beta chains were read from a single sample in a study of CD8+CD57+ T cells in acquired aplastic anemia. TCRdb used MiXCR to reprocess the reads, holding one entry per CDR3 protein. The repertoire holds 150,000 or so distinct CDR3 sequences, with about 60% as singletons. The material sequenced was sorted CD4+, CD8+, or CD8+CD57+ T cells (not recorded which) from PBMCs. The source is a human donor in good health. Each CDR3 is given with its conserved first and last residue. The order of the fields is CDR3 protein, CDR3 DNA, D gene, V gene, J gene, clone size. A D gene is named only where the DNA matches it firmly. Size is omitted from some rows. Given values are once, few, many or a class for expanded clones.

CDR3: CASRSRGGSTDTQYF; DNA: TGTGCCAGCAGGTCGCGGGGGGGAAGCACAGATACGCAGTATTTT; D: TRBD2; V: TRBV10-3; J: TRBJ2-3; size: .
CDR3: CASSPDKTGRYTF; DNA: TGTGCCAGCAGCCCAGACAAGACAGGACGCTACACCTTC; D: .; V: TRBV7-2; J: TRBJ1-2; size: .
CDR3: CASSHSSGGYEQYF; DNA: TGTGCCAGCAGCCATTCTAGCGGAGGCTACGAGCAGTACTTC; D: TRBD2; V: TRBV7-2; J: TRBJ2-7; size: .
CDR3: CASSQSLGSYEQYF; DNA: TGTGCCAGCAGCCAATCGTTGGGTTCCTACGAGCAGTACTTC; D: .; V: TRBV9; J: TRBJ2-7; size: many
CDR3: CASSQDRSVLGQFF; DNA: TGCGCCAGCAGCCAAGATAGGTCGGTCCTTGGGCAGTTCTTC; D: .; V: TRBV4-1; J: TRBJ2-1; size: .
CDR3: CSARDPQGGNTEAFF; DNA: TGCAGTGCTAGAGACCCACAGGGCGGTAACACTGAAGCTTTCTTT; D: .; V: TRBV20-1; J: TRBJ1-1; size: few
CDR3: CASSSDRIGYTF; DNA: TGTGCCAGCAGTTCGGACAGAATTGGCTACACCTTC; D: .; V: TRBV12-3/TRBV12-4; J: TRBJ1-2; size: .
CDR3: CASSVGGVLTGELFF; DNA: TGTGCCAGCAGTGTTGGCGGGGTCCTCACCGGGGAGCTGTTTTTT; D: .; V: TRBV2; J: TRBJ2-2; size: .
CDR3: CASSLVWQTNNEQFF; DNA: TGTGCCAGCAGCTTGGTTTGGCAAACCAACAATGAGCAGTTCTTC; D: .; V: TRBV5-6; J: TRBJ2-1; size: many
CDR3: CASSLSPDNLGTQYF; DNA: TGTGCCAGCAGCTTGAGCCCGGACAATTTGGGGACCCAGTACTTC; D: .; V: TRBV7-3; J: TRBJ2-5; size: .
CDR3: CASSAQTGDNQPQHF; DNA: TGTGCCAGTAGTGCGCAGACAGGGGACAATCAGCCCCAGCATTTT; D: TRBD1; V: TRBV19; J: TRBJ1-5; size: few
CDR3: CASSQESRATIYNEQFF; DNA: TGCGCCAGCAGCCAAGAGTCCCGGGCTACTATCTACAATGAGCAGTTCTTC; D: .; V: TRBV4-3; J: TRBJ2-1; size: many
CDR3: CSVEWRNPYGYTF; DNA: TGCAGCGTTGAATGGAGAAACCCGTATGGCTACACCTTC; D: .; V: TRBV29-1; J: TRBJ1-2; size: .
CDR3: CAISEASGRGETQYF; DNA: TGTGCCATCAGTGAGGCTAGCGGGAGAGGGGAGACCCAGTACTTC; D: TRBD2; V: TRBV10-3; J: TRBJ2-5; size: many
CDR3: CATSRKGGRTSTDTQYF; DNA: TGTGCCACCAGCAGAAAAGGCGGGAGAACTAGCACAGATACGCAGTATTTT; D: TRBD2; V: TRBV15; J: TRBJ2-3; size: .
CDR3: CASRSDRTKTEAFF; DNA: TGTGCCAGCAGATCGGACAGGACGAAGACTGAAGCTTTCTTT; D: TRBD1; V: TRBV12-3/TRBV12-4; J: TRBJ1-1; size: .
CDR3: CASSVVDRVAYNEQFF; DNA: TGTGCCAGCAGCGTAGTGGACAGGGTAGCCTACAATGAGCAGTTCTTC; D: TRBD1; V: TRBV9; J: TRBJ2-1; size: .
CDR3: CVSSGRVLSNQPQHF; DNA: TGTGTCAGCAGTGGTAGGGTGTTGAGCAATCAGCCCCAGCATTTT; D: .; V: TRBV2; J: TRBJ1-5; size: .
CDR3: CSVGSVYSYEQYF; DNA: TGCAGCGTTGGATCGGTCTACTCCTACGAGCAGTACTTC; D: .; V: TRBV29-1; J: TRBJ2-7; size: many
CDR3: CASSYGGRLNERFF; DNA: TGTGCCAGCAGTTACGGCGGGAGGTTGAATGAGCGGTTCTTC; D: TRBD2; V: TRBV27; J: TRBJ2-1; size: .
CDR3: CASSGLGLAGMNTGELFF; DNA: TGTGCCAGCAGCGGACTTGGGCTAGCGGGAATGAACACCGGGGAGCTGTTTTTT; D: TRBD2; V: TRBV6-1; J: TRBJ2-2; size: .
CDR3: CASSPYVGAANEKLFF; DNA: TGTGCCAGCAGTCCCTACGTTGGAGCCGCTAATGAAAAACTGTTTTTT; D: .; V: TRBV7-6; J: TRBJ1-4; size: .
CDR3: CASLGDYNSPLHF; DNA: TGTGCCAGCTTAGGAGATTATAATTCACCCCTCCACTTT; D: .; V: TRBV2; J: TRBJ1-6; size: .
CDR3: CASSLTSISYEQYF; DNA: TGTGCCAGCAGTTTAACTAGCATCTCCTACGAGCAGTACTTC; D: .; V: TRBV28; J: TRBJ2-7; size: many